This T cell receptor (beta chain) came from a study of blood T cell repertoires in COVID-19. Study information: COVID-19 samples, acute and convalescent, were from the United States, Italy and Spain. PBMCs, B-cell-depleted T cells, or T cells were the source of the cDNA or gDNA that made up the material.

This CDR3 has 16 residues. The germline gives CDR1 LNHDA, CDR2 SQIVND (reference sequence). As concerns this clone: One junction end disagrees with the germline gene, perhaps due to a read error.

Original handling: Reference gene primer amplification gave nucleated cell count estimates. Method: immunoSEQ multiplex PCR; TCRdb's copy keeps in-frame clones and lacks some. D and trimming come from the DNA, and the V and J calls and clone size come from that table. The data hold approximately 150,000 clones, with around 80% observed a single time. The chain recombines TRBV19 with TRBJ1-5, with 9 bases that match TRBD1. The clonotype originates from a woman aged 80 or over with acute or convalescent COVID-19. The sample taken for sequencing was peripheral blood. The chain's CDR3 is CANSPPGQGFNQPQHF. The CDR3 DNA is TGTGCCAATAGTCCCCCGGGACAGGGCTTTAATCAGCCCCAGCATTTT.